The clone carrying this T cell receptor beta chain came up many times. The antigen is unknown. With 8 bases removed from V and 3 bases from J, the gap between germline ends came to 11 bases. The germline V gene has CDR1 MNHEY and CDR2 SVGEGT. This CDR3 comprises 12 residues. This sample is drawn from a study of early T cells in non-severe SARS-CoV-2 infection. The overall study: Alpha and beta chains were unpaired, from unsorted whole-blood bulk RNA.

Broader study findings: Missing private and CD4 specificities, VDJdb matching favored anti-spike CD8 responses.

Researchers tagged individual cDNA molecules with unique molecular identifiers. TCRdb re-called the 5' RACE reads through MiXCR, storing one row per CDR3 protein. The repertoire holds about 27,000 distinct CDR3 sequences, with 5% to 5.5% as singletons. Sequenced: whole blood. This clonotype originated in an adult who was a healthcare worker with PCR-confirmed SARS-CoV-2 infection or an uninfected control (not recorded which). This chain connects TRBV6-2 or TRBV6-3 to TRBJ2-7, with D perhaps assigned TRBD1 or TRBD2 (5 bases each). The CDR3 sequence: CASGDVYYEQYF. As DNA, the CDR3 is TGTGCCAGCGGGGACGTTTACTACGAGCAGTACTTC.